This is a list of T cell receptor beta chains from one sample in a study of T cell responses to AZD1222 COVID-19 vaccine. Method: immunoSEQ multiplex PCR; TCRdb's copy keeps in-frame clones and lacks some. The sample records roughly 99,000 clones, around 90% being singletons. This material consisted of peripheral blood, taken on day 0 of AZD1222 vaccination. Receptor source: an adult in good health. CDR3s include the opening cysteine and the closing phenylalanine or tryptophan. D genes are given only for firm matches. Clone size is shown for a subset of rows, as once, few, many or a class of expanded clone.

j_call d_call clone_size v_call cdr3_aa cdr3_nt
TRBJ1-6 . once TRBV5-1 CASSRTFSANSPLHF TGCGCCAGCAGCCGGACCTTTTCCGCCAATTCACCCCTCCACTTT
TRBJ2-2 TRBD2 . TRBV24-1 CATSDASLSGPNTGELFF TGTGCCACCAGTGATGCCAGTCTTAGCGGGCCCAACACCGGGGAGCTGTTTTTT
TRBJ2-1 TRBD1 . TRBV7-2 CASAGPDRGLNEQFF TGTGCCAGCGCCGGACCCGACAGGGGCCTCAATGAGCAGTTCTTC
TRBJ1-1 TRBD1 . TRBV2 CASSKGQGEIEAFF TGTGCCAGCAGTAAGGGACAGGGAGAGATTGAAGCTTTCTTT
TRBJ2-2 TRBD2 . TRBV18 CASSPGLAGTVGELFF TGTGCCAGCTCACCAGGACTAGCGGGAACGGTCGGGGAGCTGTTTTTT
TRBJ1-3 . . TRBV3-1/TRBV3-2 CASSQPGHCSGNTIYF TGTGCCAGCAGCCAGCCGGGACACTGCTCTGGAAACACCATATATTTT
TRBJ2-2 . . TRBV28 CASITPNTGELFF TGTGCCAGCATTACCCCGAACACCGGGGAGCTGTTTTTT
TRBJ2-3 . . TRBV18 CASSPGDFSTDTQYF TGTGCCAGCTCACCGGGGGACTTCAGCACAGATACGCAGTATTTT
TRBJ2-2 . . TRBV5-4 CASSLGGSSNTGELFF TGTGCCAGCAGCTTGGGAGGGAGCTCGAACACCGGGGAGCTGTTTTTT
TRBJ2-1 . . TRBV5-5 CASSQGLGASPPYNEQFF TGTGCCAGCAGCCAGGGGCTGGGGGCGAGCCCTCCCTACAATGAGCAGTTCTTC
TRBJ1-2 TRBD1 . TRBV7-3 CASSSGTGSYGYTF TGTGCCAGCAGCTCGGGGACAGGGTCCTATGGCTACACCTTC
TRBJ2-1 . . TRBV6-1 CASRLGAEQFF TGTGCCAGCAGGCTGGGGGCCGAGCAGTTCTTC
TRBJ2-3 TRBD2 once TRBV7-3 CASSLGTSISDTQYF TGTGCCAGCAGCCTCGGGACTAGCATTTCGGATACGCAGTATTTT
TRBJ1-5 . . TRBV28 CASSFGSGNQPQHF TGTGCCAGCAGTTTTGGTTCGGGCAATCAGCCCCAGCATTTT
TRBJ1-2 TRBD1 . TRBV7-3 CASSMDRDYGYTF TGTGCCAGCAGCATGGACAGGGACTATGGCTACACCTTC
TRBJ1-6 TRBD1 . TRBV9 CASSVGRGLAPLHF TGTGCCAGCAGCGTAGGCAGGGGGTTAGCACCCCTCCACTTT
TRBJ2-3 . . TRBV5-1 CASSLDRARTDTQYF TGCGCCAGCAGCTTGGACAGGGCCCGCACAGATACGCAGTATTTT